This TCR beta chain was sequenced in a study of sequential checkpoint blockade in melanoma. Study context: Randomization was 1:1 between first-line nivolumab→ipilimumab and ipilimumab→nivolumab. Maintenance nivolumab came after either treatment sequence.

This CDR3 is built from 15 residues. The ends were cut back, 1 base at V and 2 bases at J, with 10 bases in the middle. Germline CDR1 is SGHRS and CDR2 is YFSETQ. As to treatment: randomized to nivolumab then ipilimumab (arm A) or the reverse (arm B). Patients had received no earlier DNA-damaging chemotherapy. From thawed PBMCs, live CD3+CD8+ cells negative for CD19 and CD56 were sorted. TCRdb keeps only in-frame clones here, not all; method: immunoSEQ multiplex PCR. The sample holds 15,000 to 20,000 clones; 75% to 85% are singletons and the top ten take roughly two fifths. This receptor was taken from a human donor with melanoma. The V gene is TRBV5-1, the J gene TRBJ1-3; a possible D gene is TRBD1 (6 bases). Specimen: CD8+ T cells sorted from blood (inferred from file names), collected from a patient given nivolumab and ipilimumab in sequence. In DNA form, the CDR3 reads TGCGCCAGCAGCTTGACAGGGATCCCTGGAAACACCATATATTTT. Protein: CASSLTGIPGNTIYF. The full variable domain, with the rest looked up from reference TRBV5-1 and TRBJ1-3, is KAGVTQTPRYLIKTRGQQVTLSCSPISGHRSVSWYQQTPGQGLQFLFEYFSETQRNKGNFPGRFSGRQFSNSRSEMNVSTLELGDSALYLCASSLTGIPGNTIYFGEGSWLTVV.